The rows below give T cell receptor beta chains drawn from one sample of a study of blood T cell repertoires in COVID-19. The assay was immunoSEQ multiplex PCR, and TCRdb's table has in-frame clones only and misses some. The repertoire holds about 54,000 clones, over 80% seen once, with roughly 5% in the top ten. Sequences were obtained from peripheral blood. The receptor source for this set is a human donor in a cohort sampled during active COVID-19. The CDR3 runs from the conserved cysteine through the conserved F or W. D genes are given only for firm matches. The size field is filled for only some rows; it gives once, few, many or a size class.

v_call	j_call	d_call	clone_size	cdr3_nt	cdr3_aa
TRBV7-9	TRBJ1-2	.	.	TGTGCCAGCAGCTTAGAAACAGTCTTCTATGGCTACACCTTC	CASSLETVFYGYTF
TRBV27	TRBJ1-5	.	.	TGTGCCAGCAGTTTCGCGGGGAGGGGAAATCAGCCCCAGCATTTT	CASSFAGRGNQPQHF
TRBV10-3	TRBJ2-3	TRBD1	once	TGTGCCATTGACGGGACAGGGAGTGGTACGCAGTATTTT	CAIDGTGSGTQYF
TRBV30	TRBJ1-2	.	.	TGTGCCTGGAGTGTACCCAGGACAGCGAACTATGGCTACACCTTC	CAWSVPRTANYGYTF
TRBV5-1	TRBJ2-7	.	.	TGCGCCAGCAGCTTGGTTCAGGGGTCCACCTACGAGCAGTACTTC	CASSLVQGSTYEQYF
TRBV10-3	TRBJ2-2	TRBD1	.	TGTGCCATCAGTGAAGGGACAGGGGACGGAACCGGGGAGCTGTTTTTT	CAISEGTGDGTGELFF
TRBV5-4	TRBJ1-2	TRBD1	.	TGTGCCAGCAGCTTGGAGGGACAGGGCCACTATGGCTACACCTTC	CASSLEGQGHYGYTF
TRBV3-1/TRBV3-2	TRBJ1-6	.	few	TGTGCCAGCTCCTGGGGCCACTCCTATAATTCACCCCTCCACTTT	CASSWGHSYNSPLHF
TRBV11-2	TRBJ2-3	.	.	TGTGCCAGCACCCTTACTGCCACAGATACGCAGTATTTT	CASTLTATDTQYF
TRBV12-3/TRBV12-4	TRBJ2-7	.	few	TGTGCCAGCAGTTATCTCCACGAGCAGTACTTC	CASSYLHEQYF
TRBV5-5	TRBJ2-3	TRBD2	.	TGTGCCAGCAGCTTGCGGGAGGTTGGGAGGGGTACGCAGTATTTT	CASSLREVGRGTQYF
TRBV5-5	TRBJ2-4	.	.	TGTGCCAGCAGCCCTCTCGGCAGCCCTCAAGGGGACATTCAGTACTTC	CASSPLGSPQGDIQYF
TRBV5-3	TRBJ1-5	.	few	TGTGCCAGAAGGCTCAGGAGGGGCAATCAGCCCCAGCATTTT	CARRLRRGNQPQHF
TRBV3-1/TRBV3-2	TRBJ2-3	TRBD2	.	TGTGCCAGCAGCTCTAGCGGGGAGGGGGATACGCAGTATTTT	CASSSSGEGDTQYF
TRBV5-1	TRBJ2-7	.	.	TGCGCCAGCAGCTTGTTGGGCAGTACCTACGAGCAGTACTTC	CASSLLGSTYEQYF
TRBV6-6	TRBJ2-2	.	.	TGTGCCAGCAGTCCAGGGGGACTGAACACCGGGGAGCTGTTTTTT	CASSPGGLNTGELFF
TRBV30	TRBJ1-1	.	few	TGTGCCTGGAGCTCTACCCCCGCGGGGGCTTTCTTT	CAWSSTPAGAFF
TRBV28	TRBJ2-3	TRBD1	.	TGTGCCAGCAGCGTCCGGGACAGGACATCCACAGATACGCAGTATTTT	CASSVRDRTSTDTQYF
TRBV9	TRBJ2-3	TRBD2	few	TGTGCCAGCAGCGTAGCGGTAGGGAGGGCAGATACGCAGTATTTT	CASSVAVGRADTQYF
TRBV6-5	TRBJ2-3	.	once	TGTGCCAGCAGTCCAGAGATCCTCACAGATACGCAGTTTTTT	CASSPEILTDTQFF
TRBV6-2/TRBV6-3	TRBJ1-5	.	.	TGTGCCAGCAGTTATAATGGTAGAAGCAATCAGCCCCAGCATTTT	CASSYNGRSNQPQHF
TRBV6-4	TRBJ2-1	TRBD1	.	TGTGCCAGCAGTGACGGACAGGGGGGTCACAATGAGCAGTTCTTC	CASSDGQGGHNEQFF
TRBV10-1	TRBJ1-2	TRBD1	.	TGCGCCAGCAGTGAGACAGGGGGCTTAAGTGGCTACACCTTC	CASSETGGLSGYTF
TRBV5-1	TRBJ1-5	.	.	TGCGCCAGCAGCTTGGATGTAAATCAGCCCCAGCATTTT	CASSLDVNQPQHF
TRBV25-1	TRBJ1-5	TRBD1	.	TGTGCCAGCAGCGTGGACAGGGTCAATCAGCCCCAGCATTTT	CASSVDRVNQPQHF
TRBV27	TRBJ1-5	TRBD1	.	TGTGCCAGCAGTTCATCCGGGGGGACAGGGGGCCGACAGCCCCAGCATTTT	CASSSSGGTGGRQPQHF
TRBV14	TRBJ2-3	.	.	TGTGCCAGCAGCCGAACCGGGACAACCACAGATACGCAGTATTTT	CASSRTGTTTDTQYF